The entry below describes one T cell receptor beta chain. Its cognate antigen is unknown. The record originates from a study of cytomegalovirus exposure and HLA in healthy donors. Produced via immunoSEQ multiplex PCR; TCRdb's table is partial and in-frame only. The sample has 150,000 to 200,000 clones, around four fifths seen once. The CDR3 has 16 amino acids. CDR1 LGHNA and CDR2 YNFKEQ come from the germline V gene. Trimming cost V 3 bases and J 5 bases; bases outside gene matches: 10. General study results and limits: The study labeled 180 or so TCR beta chains cytomegalovirus-associated.

Sequencing used PBMCs. The origin of this receptor is a man younger than 40 in good health and CMV-seropositive. The rearrangement uses TRBV4-2 and TRBJ2-7; 10 bases map to TRBD2. CDR3 sequence reads: CASSHSSGGAGNEQYF. In DNA form, the CDR3 reads TGTGCCAGCAGCCACTCAAGCGGGGGGGCGGGAAACGAGCAGTACTTC.